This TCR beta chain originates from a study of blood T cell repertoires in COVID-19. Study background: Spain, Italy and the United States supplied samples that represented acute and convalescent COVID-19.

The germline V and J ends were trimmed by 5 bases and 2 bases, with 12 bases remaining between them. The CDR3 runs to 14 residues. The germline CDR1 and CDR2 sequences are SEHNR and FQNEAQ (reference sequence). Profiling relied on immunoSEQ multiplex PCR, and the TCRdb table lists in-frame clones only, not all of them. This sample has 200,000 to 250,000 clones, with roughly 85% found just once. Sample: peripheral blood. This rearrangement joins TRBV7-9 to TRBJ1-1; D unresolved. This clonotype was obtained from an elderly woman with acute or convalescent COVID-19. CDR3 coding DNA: TGTGCCAGCAGCCTAAGTACGGGAAACACTGAAGCTTTCTTT. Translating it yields CASSLSTGNTEAFF.